This record looks at one T cell receptor beta chain sequence and its context. V dropped 0 bases and J dropped 7 bases, with 15 bases sitting between them. CDR3 length equals 15 residues. The germline V gene has CDR1 MGHRA and CDR2 YSYEKL. Primers included in the PCR were 60 Vbeta and 13 Jbeta primers. In the original analysis: An analysis that came later counted 80 million or so unique TCR beta chains, 10 million to 11 million shared. Sequencing used immunoSEQ multiplex PCR; TCRdb keeps in-frame clones, though not all of them. The DNA gave D and trimming, while V, J and clone size come from that table. Of about 130,000 clones listed, less than 90% were seen once; the top ten hold 20%. This sample was taken from a study of cytomegalovirus exposure and HLA in healthy donors.

The sequenced sample was PBMCs. The receptor was derived from a man younger than 30 in good health and CMV-seropositive. The chain has TRBV4-1 and TRBJ1-2; a weak D match, TRBD1 (6 bases). The CDR3 coding sequence is TGCGCCAGCAGCCAAGATTGGGGCAGGGGAGTTGGCTACACCTTC. Amino acid sequence: CASSQDWGRGVGYTF.